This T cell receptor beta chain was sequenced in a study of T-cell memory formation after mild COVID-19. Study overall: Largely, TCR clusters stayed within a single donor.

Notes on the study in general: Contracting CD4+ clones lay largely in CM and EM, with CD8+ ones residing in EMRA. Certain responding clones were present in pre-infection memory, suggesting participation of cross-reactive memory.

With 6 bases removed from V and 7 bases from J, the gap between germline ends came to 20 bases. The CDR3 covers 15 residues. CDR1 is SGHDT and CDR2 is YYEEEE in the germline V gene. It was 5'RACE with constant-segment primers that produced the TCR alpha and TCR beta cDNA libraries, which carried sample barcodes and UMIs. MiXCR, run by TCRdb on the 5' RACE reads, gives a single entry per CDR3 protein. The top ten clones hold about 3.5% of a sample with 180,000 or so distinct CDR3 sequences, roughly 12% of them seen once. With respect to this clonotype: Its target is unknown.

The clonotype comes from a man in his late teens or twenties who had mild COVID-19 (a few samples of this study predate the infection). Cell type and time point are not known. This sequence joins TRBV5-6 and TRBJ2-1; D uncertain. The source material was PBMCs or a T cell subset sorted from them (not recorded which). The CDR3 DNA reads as TGTGCCAGCAACGCCCGAGCCAGACGACGGAATGAGCAGTTCTTC. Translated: CASNARARRRNEQFF.